This entry lists 20 T cell receptor beta chains sequenced from one sample in a study of cytomegalovirus exposure and HLA in healthy donors. Vbeta (60) and Jbeta (13) primers were used in the PCR. The data were produced by immunoSEQ multiplex PCR, yet TCRdb's version contains in-frame clones alone and is incomplete. The table shows around 140,000 clones, with about three fifths occurring only once. Input material: PBMCs. These receptors all come from a male donor in good health and CMV-seronegative.

This clone was picked up a small number of times. The rearrangement uses TRBV28 and TRBJ1-5; perhaps TRBD1 as D (5 bases). Trimming took 4 bases from V and 7 from J, leaving 20 bases between them. The CDR3 has 16 residues. Germline V lookup: CDR1 MDHEN, CDR2 SYDVKM. CDR3 loop: CASSSWGGRGKQPQHF. As DNA, the CDR3 is TGTGCCAGCAGTTCTTGGGGCGGACGGGGGAAACAGCCCCAGCATTTT.

V and J are TRBV7-3 and TRBJ1-1; a possible D gene is TRBD1 (5 bases). The CDR3 contains 15 residues. V was shortened by 0 bases and J by 3 bases, with 11 bases between the two germline ends. The germline V gene encodes CDR1 SGHTA and CDR2 FQGTGA. The DNA of the CDR3 is TGTGCCAGCAGCTTAACAAGGGGTATGGACACTGAAGCTTTCTTT. Protein: CASSLTRGMDTEAFF.

This chain joins TRBV7-3 and TRBJ2-1; 10 bases map to TRBD2. Looked up from germline, CDR1 is SGHTA and CDR2 is FQGTGA. The trim removed 2 bases at V and 7 bases at J, leaving 5 bases unmatched. The CDR3 is 15 amino acids. The CDR3 DNA reads as TGTGCCAGCAGCTTAGGAGCGGGGGGGGTTAATGAGCAGTTCTTC. This sequence encodes CASSLGAGGVNEQFF.

The table lists this clone with a few counts. The rearrangement uses TRBV11-1 and TRBJ2-3; D unclear. This CDR3 spans 12 amino acids. Trimming took off 5 bases at V and 6 bases at J, with 9 bases between the two ends. Per germline, CDR1 SGHAT and CDR2 FQDESV (reference sequence). The CDR3 reads CASSHSWDTQYF. In nucleotides, the CDR3 is TGTGCCAGCAGCCACAGCTGGGATACGCAGTATTTT.

The table lists this clone with a few counts. The CDR3 loop reads CASSGLGRSTDEQFF. CDR3 nucleotide sequence: TGTGCCAGCAGTGGGTTGGGGAGGAGCACAGATGAGCAGTTCTTC. The chain uses TRBV6-1 and TRBJ2-1; D possibly corresponds to TRBD2 (6 bases). Looked up from germline, CDR1 is MNHNS and CDR2 is SASEGT. The CDR3 has 15 amino acids. Trimming cost V 4 bases and J 8 bases, with 18 bases left between them.

This chain links TRBV6-6 with TRBJ1-6; TRBD1 agrees at 7 bases. CDR3 size: 14 residues. Germline CDR1 and CDR2: MNHNY and SVGAGI (reference sequence). Trimming cost V 0 bases and J 10 bases; bases outside gene matches: 3. The CDR3, as DNA: TGTGCCAGCAGTTACTCGCAGGGGGAATCACCCCTCCACTTT. Its protein is CASSYSQGESPLHF.

The V gene is TRBV25-1, the J gene TRBJ1-2; tentative D call: TRBD1 (6 bases). Germline CDR1 is MGHDK and CDR2 is SYGVNS. There are 15 residues in the CDR3. V was cut by 3 bases and J by 2 bases, with 13 bases left in between. The CDR3 DNA reads as TGTGCCAGCAGTGATCCACGGGGACACAACTATGGCTACACCTTC. Protein: CASSDPRGHNYGYTF.

The chain combines TRBV9 with TRBJ2-1; TRBD2 is a possible D gene (6 bases). Germline loops: CDR1 SGDLS, CDR2 YYNGEE. The CDR3 is 15 amino acids. V lost 1 base and J lost 7, with 15 bases in between. CDR3 sequence (DNA): TGTGCCAGCAGCGTAAGGGGACTGGCCTTGAATGAGCAGTTCTTC. It translates to CASSVRGLALNEQFF.

The chain carries TRBV11-3 and TRBJ1-1; 12 bases map to TRBD1. Germline values: CDR1 SGHNT, CDR2 YENEEA. The CDR3 extends over 16 amino acids. The J segment lost 5 bases and the V segment lost 5 bases, leaving 9 bases of the junction unmatched. The CDR3 coding sequence is TGTGCCAGCAGCGACGGGGACAGGGGGCTGGGAACTGAAGCTTTCTTT. Its translation: CASSDGDRGLGTEAFF.

The DNA for the CDR3 is TGTGCCATCGGATCTGGGGGGGAAATCGGGCAGTATTTT. Translated, it gives CAIGSGGEIGQYF. The chain carries TRBV6-5 and TRBJ2-3; 7 positions match TRBD2. V trimming: 10 bases; J trimming: 11 bases; junction bases outside the gene matches: 15. Germline V CDR1 and CDR2: MNHEY, SVGAGI. The CDR3 is 13 amino acids.

This clone was recorded a few times. V gene TRBV7-8 combines with J gene TRBJ2-3; 8 positions agree with TRBD2. The CDR3 is made up of 17 amino acids. V shed 4 bases, J shed 2 bases, and the junction held 11 bases outside the gene matches. The germline V gene encodes CDR1 SGHVS and CDR2 FQNEAQ. CDR3 coding DNA: TGTGCCAGCAGCTCGGAAGTTTTAGCGGGGCTCACAGATACGCAGTATTTT. Protein: CASSSEVLAGLTDTQYF.

This clone was found a few times. Here the CDR3 DNA reads TGCAGTGCTAGAGAGGGTCGTGCGGAGTACTTC. It codes for CSAREGRAEYF. V gene TRBV20-1 combines with J gene TRBJ2-7; the D is unclear. V was clipped by 0 bases and J by 11 bases, with 11 bases between them. Germline V gene data show CDR1 as DFQATT and CDR2 as SNEGSKA (reference sequence). CDR3 length: 11 amino acids.

This chain links TRBV7-6 with TRBJ2-5; 8 bases line up with TRBD2. This CDR3 is built from 15 residues. Germline-derived CDR1 and CDR2 are SGHVS and FNYEAQ. The V segment lost 1 base and the J segment 5 bases; nucleotides outside the gene matches: 6. The CDR3 loop reads CASSLDGGARETQYF. CDR3 sequence (DNA): TGTGCCAGCAGCTTAGACGGGGGGGCAAGGGAGACCCAGTACTTC.

The chain couples TRBV7-2 to TRBJ1-1; 10 bases line up with TRBD1. V shed 5 bases and J 5 bases; nucleotides not matched to a gene: 5. The germline V gene has CDR1 SGHTA and CDR2 FQGNSA. The CDR3 has 14 residues. The CDR3 DNA follows: TGTGCCAGCAGCGTCCCGGACAGGGGGACTGAAGCTTTCTTT. This gives the protein CASSVPDRGTEAFF.

V and J are TRBV10-3 and TRBJ2-3, with TRBD1 as a possible D gene (6 bases). Germline-derived CDR1 and CDR2 are ENHRY and SYGVKD. Trimming left V 0 bases short and J 2 bases short, with 15 bases between. This CDR3 has 17 residues. The CDR3 DNA reads TGTGCCATCAGTGAGTCTCAGGGGTGGGGTGTCACAGATACGCAGTATTTT. Encoded protein: CAISESQGWGVTDTQYF.

The chain is built from TRBV28 and TRBJ1-2; no firm D call. V was trimmed by 3 bases and J by 3 bases, leaving 2 bases between them. CDR1 and CDR2 (germline): MDHEN, SYDVKM. CDR3 length equals 11 residues. This CDR3 is CASSFDYGYTF. CDR3 nucleotide sequence: TGTGCCAGCAGTTTCGACTATGGCTACACCTTC.

Points on this clone: Other DNA sequences in the sample encode the same CDR3. The chain recombines TRBV27 with TRBJ1-2; perhaps TRBD1 as D (5 bases). This CDR3 is built from 13 residues. Germline V lookup: CDR1 MNHEY, CDR2 SMNVEV (reference sequence). V lost 6 bases to trimming and J lost 4 bases, with 12 bases between them. CDR3 nucleotides: TGTGCCAGCAGCCCCTCCGGGGGCTATGGCTACACCTTC. It specifies CASSPSGGYGYTF.

V gene TRBV27 combines with J gene TRBJ2-1, with D possibly matching TRBD2 (6 bases). The CDR3 runs to 16 residues. The germline V and J ends were trimmed by 0 bases and 1 base, with 10 bases remaining between them. Germline V lookup: CDR1 MNHEY, CDR2 SMNVEV (reference sequence). Here the CDR3 DNA reads TGTGCCAGCAGTTTATCGGGCGGGGTGTCCTACAATGAGCAGTTCTTC. Residues: CASSLSGGVSYNEQFF.

The chain carries TRBV19 and TRBJ1-6; 8 positions agree with TRBD1. Germline loops: CDR1 LNHDA, CDR2 SQIVND (reference sequence). This CDR3 spans 14 amino acids. The J segment lost 9 bases and the V segment lost 5 bases, leaving 6 bases of the junction unmatched. The CDR3: CASSPQGAGSPLHF. The CDR3 region has the DNA TGTGCCAGTAGTCCGCAGGGGGCGGGTTCACCCCTCCACTTT.

The rearrangement links TRBV6-5 to TRBJ2-7; D possibly corresponds to TRBD1 (6 bases). CDR1 and CDR2 from the germline V gene are MNHEY and SVGAGI. There are 15 residues in the CDR3. V lost 0 bases and J lost 0, with 9 bases in between. CDR3 nucleotide sequence: TGTGCCAGCAGTTACTCGGGGGCCAGCTCCTACGAGCAGTACTTC. Encoded protein: CASSYSGASSYEQYF.